This section outlines one T cell receptor beta chain sequence together with its context. This clonotype came up a few times. The clone's antigen remains unknown. Per-base qualities were not stored, and no clone one base away is much larger. The data belong to a study of response to subunit inactivated influenza vaccine (dated by TCRdb to the late 2010s). Background for the entire study: Deep quantitative T cell receptor repertoire profiling was used in the study to track responses to a trivalent subunit inactivated influenza vaccine. Results the study describes overall, beyond this receptor: According to the authors, only a limited number of new T cells may be recruited by each seasonal influenza vaccination.

The method was RT-PCR. The reads were generated on an Illumina HiSeq 2500. Through fastp at Q25 and MiXCR, TCRdb rebuilt clones from the public reads, retaining in-frame beta chains. Records with the same CDR3 protein are collapsed into one entry carrying the most frequent genes and DNA. For this sample the table gives some 550,000 distinct CDR3 sequences, of which approximately 22% were detected only once. Of the sample, 2.5% to 3% is held by the ten largest clones. V is reduced by 4 bases and J by 4 bases, leaving a spacing of 15 bases between them. The CDR3 spans 15 residues, from the cysteine through the phenylalanine. Here the CDR3 DNA is all that survives: 45 bases in frame from base 1. CDR1 and CDR2 (LGHDT, YNNKEL) derive from the germline V gene (reference sequence). These data are also associated with another study on T cells expressing NK-cell markers. The second investigation adds: TCR beta cDNA libraries were prepared using 5'RACE template switching, which introduced a universal primer site and unique molecular identifiers. Three sorted T-cell subsets (CD3+CD56+NKG2C+, CD3+CD56+NKG2C- and CD3+CD56-NKG2C+) from seven to nine donors had their TCR beta-chain repertoires profiled. Seven of the eight sequenced donors were HCMV-seropositive and one was HCMV-seronegative. To restrict sorting to alphabetaTCR-expressing T cells, an anti-gammadeltaTCR antibody was added in several experiments. In several donors, the dominant CD3+CD56+NKG2C+ clonotypes were found to rank among the top 10 CD8+ clonotypes and to make up about 1.0-8% of CD8+ T cells. Those dominant clonotypes were again the most abundant among CD3+CD56-NKG2C+ cells in a handful of donors, at about 25-60.1%. Whether the expanded NKG2C-expressing T cell clones were specific for HCMV antigens was left unclear. The eight sequenced donors were randomly selected healthy volunteers, three men and five women. To determine HCMV serostatus, a commercial ELISA kit was used to detect HCMV-specific IgG in serum. Peripheral blood mononuclear cells were isolated from blood by Ficoll density gradient centrifugation. CD4+ and CD8+ T cells were isolated from PBMC by magnetic immunoseparation with Miltenyi isolation kits. cDNA synthesis was primed from the TCR beta constant segment and was followed by two successive PCR amplification steps. Sequencing of the libraries produced 2 x 150 bp reads on Illumina HiSeq 2000/2500, MiSeq or NextSeq. MIGEC was used to demultiplex reads and group reads by UMI, and MiTCR was used to assemble and quantify clonotypes. To remove erroneous sequences, TCR cDNA sequences were retained only when supported by two or more reads. Downstream repertoire analysis used the tcR package, and clonotypes were matched across fractions by CDR3 nucleotide sequence plus V segment. VDJmatch was used to annotate antigen specificity against VDJdb, with one amino acid substitution allowed in CDR3.

The receptor comes from a man aged 50 or older who received an inactivated influenza vaccine. Donor details come from another sample of the same person, matched by shared clones. The rearranged chain carries TRBV3-1 and TRBJ2-3; TRBD2 is possibly the D segment (5 matching bases). The sequencing used CD4+ T cells sorted from PBMCs, collected about 13 days after vaccination. The CDR3 protein: CASSPTRARADTQYF. The sequenced DNA: TGTGCCAGCAGCCCTACTAGAGCAAGGGCAGATACGCAGTATTTT.